The 5 T cell receptor beta chains reported below all come from one sample, sequenced in a study of shared T cell receptors in the human thymus. Profiling relied on immunoSEQ multiplex PCR, and the TCRdb table lists in-frame clones only, not all of them. The table records hundreds of thousands of clones, 88% of them present only once. These data were likewise used in another study, on human thymus T cells.

Sequencing used thymocytes. Receptors were obtained from a boy in the first two years of life with a congenital heart defect.

A few counts support this clone. This chain links TRBV7-9 with TRBJ2-7; a possible D gene is TRBD2 (6 bases). Germline V gene sequence: CDR1 SEHNR, CDR2 FQNEAQ (reference sequence). There are 15 residues in the CDR3. Between the trimmed V and J ends, which lost 5 bases and 3 bases, there was a span of 17 bases. In nucleotides, the CDR3 is TGTGCCAGCAGCCGGGACCCCGCCGGGGGCTACGAGCAGTACTTC. Translating gives CASSRDPAGGYEQYF.

The rearrangement links TRBV19 to TRBJ1-5; 8 bases align to TRBD1. The J segment lost 2 bases and the V segment lost 6 bases, leaving 6 bases of the junction unmatched. CDR3 length: 15 amino acids. Germline CDR1 and CDR2: LNHDA and SQIVND (reference sequence). In nucleotides, the CDR3 is TGTGCCAGTAGACCAGGGGGCGGTTGCAATCAGCCCCAGCATTTT. This translates into CASRPGGGCNQPQHF.

The chain couples TRBV6-1 to TRBJ2-7; the D gene is possibly TRBD2 (6 bases). The length of the CDR3 is 14 residues. Trimming pared 0 bases from V and 3 bases from J, leaving 9 bases between. CDR1 MNHNS and CDR2 SASEGT come from the germline V gene. In nucleotides, the CDR3 is TGTGCCAGCAGTGAAGCAGACGGGGGCTACGAGCAGTACTTC. Encoded protein: CASSEADGGYEQYF.

The genes are TRBV6-6 and TRBJ2-7, with D tentatively TRBD2 (5 bases). Germline-derived CDR1 and CDR2 are MNHNY and SVGAGI (reference sequence). CDR3 length: 13 amino acids. The V end was cut by 6 bases, the J end by 7 bases, with 16 bases between. The CDR3 protein is CASSSTTSGEQYF. CDR3 coding DNA: TGTGCCAGCAGCTCTACTACTAGTGGGGAGCAGTACTTC.

The CDR3 coding sequence is TGTGCCAGCAGCTTGAGGAGTTTCGACAGGGGCAAACAAGAGACCCAGTACTTC. It translates to CASSLRSFDRGKQETQYF. The chain carries TRBV5-6 and TRBJ2-5; 8 bases align to TRBD1. V dropped 1 base and J dropped 2; count of bases not matched to a gene: 13. Germline assignment: CDR1 SGHDT and CDR2 YYEEEE. The CDR3 runs to 18 residues.